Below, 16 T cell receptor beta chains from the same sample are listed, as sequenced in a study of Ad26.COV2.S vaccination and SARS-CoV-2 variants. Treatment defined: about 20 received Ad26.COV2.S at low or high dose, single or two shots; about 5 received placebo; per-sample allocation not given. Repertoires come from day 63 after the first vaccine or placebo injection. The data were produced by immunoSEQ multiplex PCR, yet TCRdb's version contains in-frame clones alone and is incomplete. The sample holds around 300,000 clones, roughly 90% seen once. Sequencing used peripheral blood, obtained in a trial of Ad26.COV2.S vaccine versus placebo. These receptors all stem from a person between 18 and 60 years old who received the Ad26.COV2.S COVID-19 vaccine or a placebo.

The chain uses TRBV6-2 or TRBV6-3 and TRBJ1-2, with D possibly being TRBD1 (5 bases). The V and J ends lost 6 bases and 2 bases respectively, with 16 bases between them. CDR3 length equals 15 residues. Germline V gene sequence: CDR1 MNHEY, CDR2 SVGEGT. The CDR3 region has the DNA TGTGCCAGCAGCCTGTTGTCGGCAGGGAACTATGGCTACACCTTC. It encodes CASSLLSAGNYGYTF.

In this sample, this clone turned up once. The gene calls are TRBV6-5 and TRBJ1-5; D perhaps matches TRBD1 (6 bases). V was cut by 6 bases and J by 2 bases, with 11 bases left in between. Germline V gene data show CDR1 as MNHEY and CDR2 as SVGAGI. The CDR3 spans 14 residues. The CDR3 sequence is CASSNTGRNQPQHF. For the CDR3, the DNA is TGTGCCAGCAGCAATACAGGGCGCAATCAGCCCCAGCATTTT.

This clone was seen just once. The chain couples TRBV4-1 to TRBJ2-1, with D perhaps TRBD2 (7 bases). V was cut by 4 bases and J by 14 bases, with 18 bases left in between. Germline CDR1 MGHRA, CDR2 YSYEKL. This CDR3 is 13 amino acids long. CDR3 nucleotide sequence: TGCGCCAGCAGCCCCCAAAGGGGGGGGCGTGAGTTCTTC. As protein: CASSPQRGGREFF.

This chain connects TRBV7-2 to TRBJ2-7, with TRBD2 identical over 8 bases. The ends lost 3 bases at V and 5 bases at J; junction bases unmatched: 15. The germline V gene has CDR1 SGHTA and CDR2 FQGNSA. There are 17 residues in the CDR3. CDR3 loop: CASSFLGLAGKGDEQYF. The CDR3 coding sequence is TGTGCCAGCAGCTTCCTAGGGCTAGCGGGTAAAGGGGACGAGCAGTACTTC.

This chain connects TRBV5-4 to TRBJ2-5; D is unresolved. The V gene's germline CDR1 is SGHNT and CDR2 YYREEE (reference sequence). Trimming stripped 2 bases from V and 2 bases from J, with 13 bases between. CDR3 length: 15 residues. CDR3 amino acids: CASSLVGLGQETQYF. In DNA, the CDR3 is TGTGCCAGCAGCTTAGTAGGGCTAGGTCAAGAGACCCAGTACTTC.

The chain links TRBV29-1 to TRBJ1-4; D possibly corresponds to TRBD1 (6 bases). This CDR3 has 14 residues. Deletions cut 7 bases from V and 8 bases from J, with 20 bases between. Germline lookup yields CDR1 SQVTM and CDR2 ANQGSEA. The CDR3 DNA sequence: TGCAGCGGTACTTACAGGGAGAGAGGAGAAAAACTGTTTTTT. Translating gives CSGTYRERGEKLFF.

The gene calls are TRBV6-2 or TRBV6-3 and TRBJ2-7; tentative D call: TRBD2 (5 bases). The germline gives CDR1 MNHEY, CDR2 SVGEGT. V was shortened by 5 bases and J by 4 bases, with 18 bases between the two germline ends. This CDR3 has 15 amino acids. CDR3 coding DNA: TGTGCCAGCAGTCTCCCCGGACGGGGAGCATACGAGCAGTACGTC. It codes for CASSLPGRGAYEQYV.

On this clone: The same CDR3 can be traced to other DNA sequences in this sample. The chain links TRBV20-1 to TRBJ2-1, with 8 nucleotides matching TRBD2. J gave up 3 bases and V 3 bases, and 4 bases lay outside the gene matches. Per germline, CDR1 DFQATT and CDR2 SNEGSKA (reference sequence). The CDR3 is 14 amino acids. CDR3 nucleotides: TGCAGTGCTAGTAAAAGCGGGAGCTACAATGAGCAGTTCTTC. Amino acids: CSASKSGSYNEQFF.

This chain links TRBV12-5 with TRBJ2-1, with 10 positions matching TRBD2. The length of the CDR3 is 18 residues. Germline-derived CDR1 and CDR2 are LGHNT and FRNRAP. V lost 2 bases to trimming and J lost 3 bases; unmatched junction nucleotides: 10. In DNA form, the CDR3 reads TGTGCTAGTGGTTTGATCTTACTAGCGGGGCCGAACTACAATGAGCAGTTCTTC. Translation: CASGLILLAGPNYNEQFF.

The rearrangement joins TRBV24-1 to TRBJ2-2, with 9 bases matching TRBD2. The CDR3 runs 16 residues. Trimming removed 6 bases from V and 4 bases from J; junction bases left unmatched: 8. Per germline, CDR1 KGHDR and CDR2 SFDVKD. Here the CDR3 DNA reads TGTGCCACCAGTTTCAGCGGGAGGCGAGGCACCGGGGAGCTGTTTTTT. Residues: CATSFSGRRGTGELFF.

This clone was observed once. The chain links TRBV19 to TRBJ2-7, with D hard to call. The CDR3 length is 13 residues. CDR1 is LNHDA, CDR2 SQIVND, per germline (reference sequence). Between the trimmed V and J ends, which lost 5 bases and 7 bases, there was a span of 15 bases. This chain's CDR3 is CASSLVTGGEQYF. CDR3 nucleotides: TGTGCCAGTAGTTTAGTAACGGGTGGGGAGCAGTACTTC.

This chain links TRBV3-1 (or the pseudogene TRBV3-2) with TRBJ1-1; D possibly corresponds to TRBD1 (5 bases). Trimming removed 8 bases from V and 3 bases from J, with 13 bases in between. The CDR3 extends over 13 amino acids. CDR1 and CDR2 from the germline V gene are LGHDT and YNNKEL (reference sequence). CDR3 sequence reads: CASVSGLDTEAFF. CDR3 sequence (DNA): TGTGCCAGCGTATCAGGGTTGGACACTGAAGCTTTCTTT.

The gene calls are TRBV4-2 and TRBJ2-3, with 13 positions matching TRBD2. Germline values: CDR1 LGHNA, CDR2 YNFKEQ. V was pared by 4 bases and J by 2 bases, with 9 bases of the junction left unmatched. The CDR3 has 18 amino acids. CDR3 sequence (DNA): TGTGCCAGCAGCCTAGGACTAGCGGGAGCAGGGACCACAGATACGCAGTATTTT. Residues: CASSLGLAGAGTTDTQYF.

DNA of the CDR3: TGTGCCAGCAGTGAAAAAGGGTTTGTCTCACCCCTCCACTTT. Protein: CASSEKGFVSPLHF. The chain uses TRBV6-1 and TRBJ1-6; D gene unclear. In germline, CDR1 is MNHNS, CDR2 SASEGT. V lost 2 bases and J lost 10, with 12 bases in between. The CDR3 extends over 14 amino acids.

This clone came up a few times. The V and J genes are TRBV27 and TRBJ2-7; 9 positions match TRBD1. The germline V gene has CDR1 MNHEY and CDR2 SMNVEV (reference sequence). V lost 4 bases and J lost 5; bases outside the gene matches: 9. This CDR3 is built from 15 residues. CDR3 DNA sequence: TGTGCCAGCAGTTCTACCGGGACAGGGTCGAACGAGCAGTACTTC. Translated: CASSSTGTGSNEQYF.

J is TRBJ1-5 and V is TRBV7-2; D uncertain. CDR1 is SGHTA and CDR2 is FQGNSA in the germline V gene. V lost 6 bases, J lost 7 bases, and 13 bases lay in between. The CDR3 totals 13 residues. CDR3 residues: CASRNSGGQPQHF. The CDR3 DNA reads TGTGCCAGCAGGAACAGCGGAGGGCAGCCCCAGCATTTT.